These 32 T cell receptor beta chains originate from one sample sequenced in a study of blood T cell repertoires in COVID-19. This table comes from immunoSEQ multiplex PCR, and its TCRdb copy is limited to in-frame clones, with some not included. Among about 49,000 clones listed, around 81% were seen once. The material sequenced was peripheral blood. These receptors all come from an elderly woman with COVID-19, enrolled during active disease.

This chain joins TRBV6-5 and TRBJ2-7; D is perhaps TRBD1 (6 bases). Germline-derived CDR1 and CDR2 are MNHEY and SVGAGI. With 2 bases removed from V and 4 bases from J, the gap between germline ends came to 12 bases. The CDR3 contains 14 residues. Here the CDR3 DNA reads TGTGCCAGCAGTTACAGCAGGGGACCTTACGAGCAGTACTTC. This translates into CASSYSRGPYEQYF.

The V and J genes are TRBV3-1 (or the pseudogene TRBV3-2) and TRBJ2-6, with no clear D. The CDR3 is 15 amino acids. V was trimmed by 4 bases and J by 0 bases, leaving 7 bases between them. CDR1 and CDR2 from the germline V gene are LGHDT and YNNKEL (reference sequence). CDR3 residues: CASSRWSSGANVLTF. The CDR3 DNA is TGTGCCAGCAGCCGCTGGAGCTCTGGGGCCAACGTCCTGACTTTC.

The chain couples TRBV12-3 or TRBV12-4 to TRBJ2-3; no clear D. Trimming left V 5 bases short and J 5 bases short, with 5 bases between. The CDR3 is 11 residues long. As DNA, the CDR3 is TGTGCCAGCAGTAACTTAGATACGCAGTATTTT. It encodes CASSNLDTQYF.

J is TRBJ2-7 and V is TRBV6-5, with a possible D match to TRBD2 (6 bases). The CDR3 extends over 14 amino acids. V lost 5 bases and J lost 0, with 11 bases in between. The germline V gene encodes CDR1 MNHEY and CDR2 SVGAGI. This chain's CDR3 is CASSSGPTSYEQYF. CDR3 sequence (DNA): TGTGCCAGCAGTAGCGGGCCGACCTCCTACGAGCAGTACTTC.

The CDR3 here is CASSHAGTEAQPQHF. The CDR3 coding sequence is TGCGCCAGCAGCCACGCCGGGACAGAAGCTCAGCCCCAGCATTTT. The chain uses TRBV4-1 and TRBJ1-5; 7 nucleotides align to TRBD1. There are 15 residues in the CDR3. J was trimmed by 6 bases and V by 3 bases; bases with no gene match: 8. CDR1 and CDR2 from the germline V gene are MGHRA and YSYEKL.

J is TRBJ1-2 and V is TRBV5-4; D is undetermined. Germline V CDR1 and CDR2: SGHNT, YYREEE (reference sequence). The CDR3 length is 13 residues. V gave up 2 bases and J gave up 1 base, with 6 bases separating them. Here the CDR3 reads CASSFHGNYGYTF. CDR3 DNA sequence: TGTGCCAGCAGCTTCCACGGTAACTATGGCTACACCTTC.

The chain recombines TRBV12-5 with TRBJ2-1, with 7 bases matching TRBD1. The length of the CDR3 is 17 residues. J was trimmed by 3 bases and V by 1 base; bases with no gene match: 9. The V gene's germline CDR1 is LGHNT and CDR2 FRNRAP. CDR3 protein: CASGLATGAFIYNEQFF. For the CDR3, the DNA is TGTGCTAGTGGTTTGGCTACAGGGGCATTTATCTACAATGAGCAGTTCTTC.

The chain has TRBV7-2 and TRBJ2-7; D ambiguous. V was trimmed by 0 bases and J by 6 bases, leaving 3 bases between them. The CDR3 length is 11 residues. Germline V gene sequence: CDR1 SGHTA, CDR2 FQGNSA. The CDR3 is CASSLALEQYF. The CDR3 DNA is TGTGCCAGCAGCTTAGCCCTCGAGCAGTACTTC. Looking up the rest from reference TRBV7-2 and TRBJ2-7 gives the full variable domain: GAGVSQSPSNKVTEKGKDVELRCDPISGHTALYWYRQSLGQGLEFLIYFQGNSAPDKSGLPSDRFSAERTGGSVSTLTIQRTQQEDSAVYLCASSLALEQYFGPGTRLTVT.

CDR3 region: CASSRTGDDQPQHF. CDR3 nucleotides: TGTGCCAGCAGCCGGACAGGGGATGATCAGCCCCAGCATTTT. The chain joins TRBV4-2 to TRBJ1-5; TRBD1 matches at 9 bases. The CDR3 runs 14 residues. Germline-derived CDR1 and CDR2 are LGHNA and YNFKEQ. V gave up 4 bases and J gave up 5 bases; unmatched junction bases: 3.

This clone came up once. The chain links TRBV7-9 to TRBJ2-7; TRBD2 matches 8 bases. V lost 5 bases and J lost 0; bases outside the gene matches: 6. In germline, CDR1 is SEHNR, CDR2 FQNEAQ (reference sequence). The CDR3 covers 15 residues. CDR3 residues: CASSPTSGLSYEQYF. The CDR3 region has the DNA TGTGCCAGCAGCCCCACTAGCGGTCTCTCCTACGAGCAGTACTTC.

The rearrangement joins TRBV23-1 to TRBJ2-1, with D possibly matching TRBD2 (5 bases). TRBV23-1 belongs to the ORF category, with a function that is uncertain. This CDR3 has 18 residues. The V and J ends lost 1 base and 7 bases respectively, with 23 bases between them. The chain's CDR3 is CASSQCPPGPTRGNEQFF. The CDR3 coding sequence is TGCGCCAGCAGTCAATGCCCCCCAGGACCGACCCGCGGGAATGAGCAGTTCTTC.

This clone showed up just once. CDR3 sequence: CASSLGQGAQPQHF. The CDR3 nucleotides read TGTGCCAGCAGCTTAGGACAGGGGGCTCAGCCCCAGCATTTT. This sequence joins TRBV11-2 and TRBJ1-5; 10 bases are a match to TRBD1. Germline loops: CDR1 SGHAT, CDR2 FQNNGV. J gave up 6 bases and V 1 base, and 0 bases lay outside the gene matches. This CDR3 has 14 residues.

The chain links TRBV29-1 to TRBJ2-5, with 15 nucleotides matching TRBD2. In germline, CDR1 is SQVTM, CDR2 ANQGSEA. This CDR3 is built from 16 residues. V was clipped by 1 base and J by 5 bases; unmatched bases: 5. CDR3 protein: CSVEVRTSGRGETQYF. The CDR3 region has the DNA TGCAGCGTTGAAGTTCGGACTAGCGGGAGGGGGGAGACCCAGTACTTC.

This chain connects TRBV18 to TRBJ2-7; TRBD2 agrees at 7 bases. Per the germline V gene, CDR1 is KGHSH and CDR2 is LQKENI. The CDR3 has 15 residues. V was clipped by 4 bases and J by 3 bases; unmatched bases: 9. CDR3 sequence reads: CASSRDAGANYEQYF. DNA for the CDR3: TGTGCCAGCTCACGCGACGCGGGAGCGAACTACGAGCAGTACTTC.

The chain recombines TRBV5-1 with TRBJ1-4, with D possibly TRBD1 on 5 matching bases. This CDR3 has 15 amino acids. The germline V gene encodes CDR1 SGHRS and CDR2 YFSETQ. V dropped 4 bases and J dropped 3 bases, with 13 bases sitting between them. CDR3 sequence: CASSRPGGANEKLFF. The CDR3 bases are TGCGCCAGCAGCCGACCCGGGGGGGCTAATGAAAAACTGTTTTTT. The full variable domain, its missing parts supplied by reference TRBV5-1 and TRBJ1-4, is KAGVTQTPRYLIKTRGQQVTLSCSPISGHRSVSWYQQTPGQGLQFLFEYFSETQRNKGNFPGRFSGRQFSNSRSEMNVSTLELGDSALYLCASSRPGGANEKLFFGSGTQLSVL.

This chain connects TRBV19 to TRBJ1-2; 10 bases line up with TRBD1. CDR3 size: 16 residues. CDR1 and CDR2 (germline): LNHDA, SQIVND (reference sequence). J gave up 4 bases and V 3 bases, and 8 bases lay outside the gene matches. The CDR3 region is CASSIKAGTGVYGYTF. CDR3 nucleotide sequence: TGTGCCAGTAGTATTAAGGCCGGGACAGGGGTCTATGGCTACACCTTC. Drawing the rest from reference TRBV19 and TRBJ1-2, the complete variable domain is DGGITQSPKYLFRKEGQNVTLSCEQNLNHDAMYWYRQDPGQGLRLIYYSQIVNDFQKGDIAEGYSVSREKKESFPLTVTSAQKNPTAFYLCASSIKAGTGVYGYTFGSGTRLTVV.

The chain uses TRBV6-5 and TRBJ1-4; maybe TRBD1 (6 bases). V lost 6 bases and J lost 5, with 16 bases in between. The CDR3 has 15 residues. The V gene's germline CDR1 is MNHEY and CDR2 SVGAGI. The CDR3 region has the DNA TGTGCCAGCAGCCGGGGAAAGGGGGAAAATGAAAAACTGTTTTTT. This sequence encodes CASSRGKGENEKLFF.

This clone was seen just once. The V gene is TRBV5-8, the J gene TRBJ1-1; D ambiguous. The germline CDR1 and CDR2 sequences are SGHTS and YDEGEE. There are 13 residues in the CDR3. The V end lost 4 bases, the J end lost 1 base, and 8 bases lay between the germline ends. Here the CDR3 DNA reads TGTGCCAGCAGCGCCCAGAAGAACACTGAAGCTTTCTTT. Amino acids: CASSAQKNTEAFF.

This clone has just a few counts. The CDR3 spells CASSEQGGVGELFF. The CDR3 bases are TGTGCCAGCAGTGAACAGGGTGGGGTAGGGGAGCTGTTTTTT. This chain links TRBV6-1 with TRBJ2-2; a weak D match, TRBD1 (5 bases). The germline V and J ends were trimmed by 2 bases and 8 bases, with 12 bases remaining between them. Germline CDR1 MNHNS, CDR2 SASEGT. CDR3 size: 14 residues.

The chain combines TRBV29-1 with TRBJ2-2, with TRBD2 matching 14 bases. V lost 4 bases to trimming and J lost 4 bases; unmatched junction nucleotides: 2. Germline CDR1 and CDR2: SQVTM and ANQGSEA. This CDR3 has 15 amino acids. The CDR3 nucleotides read TGCAGCGTTGGGGGGACTAGCGGGAGCACCGGGGAGCTGTTTTTT. Amino acids: CSVGGTSGSTGELFF.

In its sample, this clone was seen a few times. This chain joins TRBV14 and TRBJ2-7; D not certain. The germline V gene has CDR1 SGHDN and CDR2 FVKESK. Trimming cost V 4 bases and J 3 bases, with 10 bases left between them. There are 13 residues in the CDR3. This CDR3 reads CASSRQDYYEQYF. The CDR3 DNA reads as TGTGCCAGCAGCCGGCAGGATTACTACGAGCAGTACTTC.

The chain links TRBV28 to TRBJ2-1, with a tentative D call TRBD2 (6 bases). Germline CDR1 reads MDHEN; CDR2 reads SYDVKM. V shed 7 bases and J shed 12 bases, with 16 bases lying between them. The CDR3 totals 12 residues. CDR3 bases: TGTGCCAGCACCTTGCGGGGCTACGGGCAGTTCTTC. Its translation is CASTLRGYGQFF.

J is TRBJ2-5 and V is TRBV5-1; 10 bases map to TRBD2. V lost 4 bases, J lost 5 bases, and 14 bases stayed unmatched. The CDR3 loop spans 17 amino acids. Germline CDR1 is SGHRS and CDR2 is YFSETQ. The CDR3 is CASSRRASGSPGETQYF. As DNA, the CDR3 is TGCGCCAGCAGCCGGAGGGCTAGCGGGAGCCCCGGGGAGACCCAGTACTTC.

The chain carries TRBV14 and TRBJ2-1, with a possible D match to TRBD1 (5 bases). CDR1 is SGHDN, CDR2 FVKESK, per germline. The CDR3 is 17 residues long. Trimming pared 1 base from V and 2 bases from J, leaving 15 bases between. Here the CDR3 DNA reads TGTGCCAGCAGCCAAGTCTCCGGCAGGGCAACCTACAATGAGCAGTTCTTC. As protein: CASSQVSGRATYNEQFF. Full variable domain (remainder filled in from reference TRBV14 and TRBJ2-1): EAGVTQFPSHSVIEKGQTVTLRCDPISGHDNLYWYRRVMGKEIKFLLHFVKESKQDESGMPNNRFLAERTGGTYSTLKVQPAELEDSGVYFCASSQVSGRATYNEQFFGPGTRLTVL.

This chain joins TRBV11-2 and TRBJ2-7; TRBD2 matches at 7 bases. The V gene end was trimmed by 7 bases and the J gene end by 3 bases; junction bases not matched to a gene: 15. Germline CDR1 and CDR2: SGHAT and FQNNGV. The CDR3 has 16 amino acids. The CDR3 here is CASTPQAGRLVYEQYF. The CDR3 coding sequence is TGTGCCAGCACCCCTCAAGCCGGGAGGCTGGTCTACGAGCAGTACTTC.

This clone was seen only a few times. The rearrangement joins TRBV5-1 to TRBJ1-4; TRBD1 is a possible D gene (6 bases). CDR3 length equals 14 residues. The germline gives CDR1 SGHRS, CDR2 YFSETQ. The V and J ends lost 4 bases and 4 bases respectively, with 11 bases between them. The CDR3 is CASSVDSLNEKLFF. In DNA form, the CDR3 reads TGCGCCAGCAGCGTGGACAGCCTTAATGAAAAACTGTTTTTT.

This rearrangement joins TRBV19 to TRBJ1-5; 7 bases fit TRBD1. The CDR3 sequence is 15 residues long. V gave up 4 bases and J gave up 2 bases; unmatched junction bases: 5. Germline CDR1 LNHDA, CDR2 SQIVND (reference sequence). As DNA, the CDR3 is TGTGCCAGTAGTACGACAGGGTTCGGCAATCAGCCCCAGCATTTT. It encodes CASSTTGFGNQPQHF. Filled out from reference TRBV19 and TRBJ1-5, the complete variable domain reads DGGITQSPKYLFRKEGQNVTLSCEQNLNHDAMYWYRQDPGQGLRLIYYSQIVNDFQKGDIAEGYSVSREKKESFPLTVTSAQKNPTAFYLCASSTTGFGNQPQHFGDGTRLSIL.

The V and J genes are TRBV10-1 and TRBJ2-5; perhaps TRBD1 as D (6 bases). V dropped 8 bases and J dropped 3 bases, with 13 bases sitting between them. The CDR3 has 13 amino acids. Germline V gene data show CDR1 as WNHNN and CDR2 as SYGVQD (reference sequence). The CDR3 spells CASGDTNEETQYF. The CDR3 DNA follows: TGCGCCAGCGGGGACACGAACGAAGAGACCCAGTACTTC.

The chain recombines TRBV6-5 with TRBJ1-3; a weak D match, TRBD1 (5 bases). Germline assignment: CDR1 MNHEY and CDR2 SVGAGI. This CDR3 spans 15 amino acids. The ends were cut back, 5 bases at V and 0 bases at J, with 11 bases in the middle. CDR3 DNA sequence: TGTGCCAGCAGTCCCGGGGGGAACTCTGGAAACACCATATATTTT. Its translation: CASSPGGNSGNTIYF.

This rearrangement joins TRBV5-4 to TRBJ2-5; D might be TRBD1 (5 bases). Germline V gene data show CDR1 as SGHNT and CDR2 as YYREEE (reference sequence). The germline V and J ends were trimmed by 1 base and 5 bases, with 15 bases remaining between them. The CDR3 covers 15 residues. The CDR3 nucleotides are TGTGCCAGCAGCTTGTCCGGTAGGGGCCGGGAGACCCAGTACTTC. This translates into CASSLSGRGRETQYF.

The chain employs TRBV9 and TRBJ2-3, with D tentatively TRBD2 (6 bases). This CDR3 spans 17 amino acids. The ends were cut back, 1 base at V and 0 bases at J, with 15 bases in the middle. Germline V gene data show CDR1 as SGDLS and CDR2 as YYNGEE. Here the CDR3 DNA reads TGTGCCAGCAGCGTACAGGGTCGGCGGGGTAGCACAGATACGCAGTATTTT. It codes for CASSVQGRRGSTDTQYF.

This sequence joins TRBV19 and TRBJ1-1; D gene unclear. CDR3 length equals 13 residues. Germline V gene data show CDR1 as LNHDA and CDR2 as SQIVND (reference sequence). Trimming cost V 6 bases and J 0 bases, with 8 bases left between them. The CDR3 protein is CASSPPVNTEAFF. The DNA of the CDR3 is TGTGCCAGTAGCCCCCCGGTGAACACTGAAGCTTTCTTT.